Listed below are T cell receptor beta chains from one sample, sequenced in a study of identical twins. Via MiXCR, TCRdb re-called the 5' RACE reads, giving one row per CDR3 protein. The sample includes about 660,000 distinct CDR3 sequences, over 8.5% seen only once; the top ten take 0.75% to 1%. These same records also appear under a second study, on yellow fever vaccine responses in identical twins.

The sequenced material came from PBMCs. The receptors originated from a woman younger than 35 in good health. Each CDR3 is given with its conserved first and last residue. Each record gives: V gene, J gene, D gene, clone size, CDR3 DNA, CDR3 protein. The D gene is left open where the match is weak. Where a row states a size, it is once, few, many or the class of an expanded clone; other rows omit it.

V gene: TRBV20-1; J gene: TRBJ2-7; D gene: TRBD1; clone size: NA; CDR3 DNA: TGCAGTGCTATGCCGGGGACAGTCTACTCCTACGAGCAGTACTTC; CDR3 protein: CSAMPGTVYSYEQYF
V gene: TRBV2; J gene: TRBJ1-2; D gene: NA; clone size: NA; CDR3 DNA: TGTGCCAGCAGTGAAGAGGGGTACTATGGCTACACCTTC; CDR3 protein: CASSEEGYYGYTF
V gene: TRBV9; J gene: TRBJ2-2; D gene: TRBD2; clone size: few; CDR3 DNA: TGTGCCAGCAGCGTAGCCGGGACTAGCGGGAGAGGGGAGCTGTTTTTT; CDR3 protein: CASSVAGTSGRGELFF
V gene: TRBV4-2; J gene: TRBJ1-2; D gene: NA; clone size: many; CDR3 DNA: TGTGCCAGCAGCCAGTCCACAGGGCGGGGCTACACCTTC; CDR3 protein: CASSQSTGRGYTF
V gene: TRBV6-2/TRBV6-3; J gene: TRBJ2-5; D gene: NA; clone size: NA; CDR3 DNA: TGTGCCAGCAGTTCACAGGGTATGACCCAGTACTTC; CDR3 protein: CASSSQGMTQYF
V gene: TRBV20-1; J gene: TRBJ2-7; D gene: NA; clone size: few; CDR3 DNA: TGCAGTGCTAGTGGCGGGAACACCTACGAGCAGTACTTC; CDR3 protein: CSASGGNTYEQYF
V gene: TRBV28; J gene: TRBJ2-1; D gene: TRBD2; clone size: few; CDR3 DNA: TGTGCCAGCAGCCTAGGGACTAGCGGGAGGGATGAGCAGTTCTTC; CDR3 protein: CASSLGTSGRDEQFF
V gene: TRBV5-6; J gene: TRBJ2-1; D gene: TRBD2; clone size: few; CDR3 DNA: TGTGCCAGCAGCCGATTTACACTAGCGGGAGCGGGGAATGAGCAGTTCTTC; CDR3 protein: CASSRFTLAGAGNEQFF
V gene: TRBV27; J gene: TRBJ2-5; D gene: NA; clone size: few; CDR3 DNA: TGTGCCAGCACTGACCTGGGGTCGGGGCAAGAGACCCAGTACTTC; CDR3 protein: CASTDLGSGQETQYF
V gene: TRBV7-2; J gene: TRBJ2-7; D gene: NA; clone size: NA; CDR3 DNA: TGTGCCAGCAGCTTAAATGGTGTTGCGACTCAAAGCTACGAGCAGTACTTC; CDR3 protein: CASSLNGVATQSYEQYF
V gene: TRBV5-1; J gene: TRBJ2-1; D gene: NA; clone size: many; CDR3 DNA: TGTGCCAGCAGTTTAGCCCCCGGCTCCTACAATGAGCAGTTCTTC; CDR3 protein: CASSLAPGSYNEQFF
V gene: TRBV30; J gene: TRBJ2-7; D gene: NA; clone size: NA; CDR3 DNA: TGTGCCTGGAGTCGAACAGGGGGGGCCTACGAGCAGTACTTC; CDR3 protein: CAWSRTGGAYEQYF
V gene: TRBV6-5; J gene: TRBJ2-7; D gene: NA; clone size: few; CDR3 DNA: TGTGCCAGCAGTTACTCGGAGGTTAGGGCCCACGAGCAGTACTTC; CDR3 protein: CASSYSEVRAHEQYF
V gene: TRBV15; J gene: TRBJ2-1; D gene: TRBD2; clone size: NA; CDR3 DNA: TGTGCCACCAGCACCGACTTTAGCGGGAGGTACTACAATGAGCAGTTCTTC; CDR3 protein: CATSTDFSGRYYNEQFF
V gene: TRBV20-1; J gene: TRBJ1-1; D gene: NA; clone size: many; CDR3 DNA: TGCAGTGCTAGAGATCCCCGGACTGAAGCTTTCTTT; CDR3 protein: CSARDPRTEAFF
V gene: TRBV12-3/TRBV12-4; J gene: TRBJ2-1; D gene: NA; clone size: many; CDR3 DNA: TGTGCCAGCAGGGTTGCAGGAGGGGGGTTTGAGCAGTTCTTC; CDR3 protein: CASRVAGGGFEQFF
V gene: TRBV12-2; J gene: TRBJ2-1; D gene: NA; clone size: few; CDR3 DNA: TGTGCAAGTCGCTCCTCACTCGATGGCTCCGGCCGGCGGAGGGACAATGAGCAGTTCTTC; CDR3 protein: CASRSSLDGSGRRRDNEQFF